This is a list of T cell receptor beta chains from one sample in a study of blood T cells in healthy people across ages. One entry per CDR3 protein, called by TCRdb with MiXCR from the 5' RACE reads. This sample has roughly 1 million distinct CDR3 sequences; under 30% occur once, and the top ten carry around 0.75%. This sample also belongs to another study, concerning T cells of mothers and their children.

The sequenced sample consisted of blood. The receptor source for this set is a girl aged 2 to 9 in good health. The CDR3 runs from the conserved cysteine through the conserved F or W. The D gene is left open where the match is weak. Rows may omit the clone size; those that give it use once, few, many or a size class.

TRBV7-2	NA	TRBD2	TRBJ2-4	TGTGCCAGCAGCTTATCACTAGCGGTTCAAAACATTCAGTACTTC	CASSLSLAVQNIQYF
TRBV4-1	NA	TRBD1	TRBJ2-7	TGCGCCAGCAGCCAGATCCGGGACAGTCTCTACGAGCAGTACTTC	CASSQIRDSLYEQYF
TRBV15	NA	NA	TRBJ2-5	TGTGCCACCAGCACCCGAATTCAAGAGACCCAGTACTTC	CATSTRIQETQYF
TRBV28	NA	NA	TRBJ1-4	TGTGCCAGCAGTTTAGGGGCACAAGTAATGATCGGAAAACTGTTTTTT	CASSLGAQVMIGKLFF
TRBV6-6	NA	TRBD2	TRBJ2-1	TGTGCCAGCAGTTACGACCGGGAGGGCCGATATGAGCAGTTCTTC	CASSYDREGRYEQFF
TRBV4-1	few	TRBD2	TRBJ2-7	TGCGCCAGCAGCCCCCCAGTTGTAGCGGGAGCCTACGAGCAGTACTTC	CASSPPVVAGAYEQYF
TRBV20-1	once	NA	TRBJ1-2	TGCAGTGGGCCACAGGGTTCAGGCTACACCTTC	CSGPQGSGYTF
TRBV7-2	NA	NA	TRBJ1-1	TGTGCCAGCAGCTTAGAAGGTCCGGCGGGCACTGAAGCTTTCTTT	CASSLEGPAGTEAFF
TRBV12-5	NA	NA	TRBJ2-5	TGTGCTAGTGGTTTCGAGACCGGCGAGACCCAGTACTTC	CASGFETGETQYF
TRBV29-1	few	NA	TRBJ1-1	TGCAGCGTTGGGGCCCCGGGACACAGGAACACTGAAGCTTTCTTT	CSVGAPGHRNTEAFF
TRBV15	NA	NA	TRBJ2-1	TGTGCCACCAGTCCGACTAGGGGTATCGTCAATGAGCAGTTCTTC	CATSPTRGIVNEQFF
TRBV28	NA	NA	TRBJ1-1	TGTGCCAGCAGTTGGGGCGCGACGACAGCTTTCTTT	CASSWGATTAFF
TRBV5-1	NA	NA	TRBJ1-3	TGCGCCAGCAGCTTGGAGGGATACTCTGGAAACACCATATATTTT	CASSLEGYSGNTIYF
TRBV29-1	few	TRBD2	TRBJ2-5	TGCAGCGTTGAGAAGACGGGAGGGCCTGAGACCCAGTACTTC	CSVEKTGGPETQYF
TRBV5-1	NA	NA	TRBJ2-3	TGCGCCGGCAGCTTGGAGGACGCAGATACGCAGTATTTT	CAGSLEDADTQYF
TRBV3-1	few	TRBD1	TRBJ2-7	TGTGCCAGCAGCCATTCAGACAGGGGGTACGAGCAGTACTTC	CASSHSDRGYEQYF
TRBV7-8	NA	NA	TRBJ2-7	TGTGCCAGCAGCTCCGACCCAAGAGGGGAGCAGTACTTC	CASSSDPRGEQYF
TRBV14	NA	TRBD2	TRBJ2-1	TGTGCCAGCACCAGCGGGGGTTTGAGCTCCTACAATGAGCAGTTCTTC	CASTSGGLSSYNEQFF
TRBV18	NA	TRBD2	TRBJ2-5	TGCGCCAGCTCACCAGGTTCGAGCGGGGGTAAAGAGACCCAGTACTTC	CASSPGSSGGKETQYF
TRBV2	few	TRBD1	TRBJ1-5	TGTGCCAGCGGCGAGTGGGGACAGGGTAATCAGCCCCAGCATTTT	CASGEWGQGNQPQHF
TRBV4-3	NA	TRBD1	TRBJ1-2	TGCGCCAGCAGCCAGGCAGGGGGCGCGGGAGGCTACACCTTC	CASSQAGGAGGYTF
TRBV4-2	NA	NA	TRBJ1-6	TGTGCCAGCAGCCTTCGGGCGGGGGTCGGTCCCTATAATTCACCCCTCCACTTT	CASSLRAGVGPYNSPLHF
TRBV20-1	NA	TRBD2	TRBJ2-3	TGCAGTGCTAGGGACCTAGCGGGCACAGATACGCAGTATTTT	CSARDLAGTDTQYF
TRBV5-1	NA	NA	TRBJ2-2	TGCGCCAGCAGCGAAGAGGCAGGGGGAGGCGGGGAGCTGTTTTTT	CASSEEAGGGGELFF
TRBV9	NA	NA	TRBJ2-1	TGTGCCAGCAGCGTAGAAGATGGTAGTCAGTTCTTC	CASSVEDGSQFF
TRBV3-1	NA	TRBD2	TRBJ2-7	TGTGCCAGCAGCCACTTAATGCGGGAGGGTCACGAGCAGTACTTC	CASSHLMREGHEQYF
TRBV6-5	NA	NA	TRBJ2-6	TGTGCCAGCAGTTTTATGGTGGGGGTAGGGACGCCAGGGGCCAACGTCCTGACTTTC	CASSFMVGVGTPGANVLTF
TRBV2	NA	NA	TRBJ1-4	TGTGCCAGCAAAGTAGACGGAGCGGTGGGAAAACTGTTTTTT	CASKVDGAVGKLFF
TRBV20-1	few	TRBD2	TRBJ2-3	TGCAGTGCTGATAGCGGGGGGAGCACAGATACGCAGTATTTT	CSADSGGSTDTQYF
TRBV18	NA	TRBD1	TRBJ1-1	TGTGCCAGCTCACCTCGACAGGGCTCGAACACTGAAGCTTTCTTT	CASSPRQGSNTEAFF
TRBV20-1	few	NA	TRBJ1-5	TGCAGTGCTGGGGATTTAACAGGAGACAATAGCAATCAGCCCCAGCATTTT	CSAGDLTGDNSNQPQHF
TRBV6-2/TRBV6-3	NA	NA	TRBJ2-4	TGTGCCAGCAGTTATGGAGGACTCCAAGGGGCGGCCAAAAACATTCAGTACTTC	CASSYGGLQGAAKNIQYF
TRBV7-9	NA	NA	TRBJ2-7	TGTGCCAGCAGCCTAGCCAGGGATTTCTCCTACGAGCAGTACTTC	CASSLARDFSYEQYF
TRBV27	few	NA	TRBJ2-1	TGTGCCAGCACGCCTCTTGGTTTCTCGCTCTACAATGAGCAGTTCTTC	CASTPLGFSLYNEQFF
TRBV4-2	few	TRBD2	TRBJ2-5	TGTGCCAGCAGCCAAGTACTGGGAGCGGGGGGAACGCAAGAGACCCAGTACTTC	CASSQVLGAGGTQETQYF
TRBV4-3	NA	TRBD1	TRBJ2-3	TGCGCCAGCAGCCTGCAGACAGGGGCCACAGATACGCAGTATTTT	CASSLQTGATDTQYF
TRBV24-1	few	TRBD2	TRBJ2-5	TGTGCCACCAGTGAAAATCTAGCGGGGTCTGGGAATGAGCAGCTCTTC	CATSENLAGSGNEQLF
TRBV27	few	TRBD2	TRBJ2-7	TGTGCCAGCACTAAAACCCCCGGGACTAGCGGCTACGAGCAGTACTTC	CASTKTPGTSGYEQYF
TRBV5-6	few	TRBD2	TRBJ2-1	TGTGCCAGCAGCACGGGACTACCCTCCTACAATGAGCAGTTCTTC	CASSTGLPSYNEQFF
TRBV20-1	few	NA	TRBJ1-5	TGCAGTGCCGAAAGACGGAATAGCAATCAGCCCCAGCATTTT	CSAERRNSNQPQHF
TRBV12-3/TRBV12-4	NA	NA	TRBJ2-3	TGTGCCGTAGATACGCAGTATTTT	CAVDTQYF